This TCR beta chain stems from a study of T cell repertoires in cytomegalovirus infection. Study-wide background: Public signatures in TCR beta pointed to CMV infection and matching HLA type.

This clonotype has at least ten counts. Its antigen remains unknown. Each CDR3 protein is one row after TCRdb ran MiXCR on the reads. Found here are some 320,000 distinct CDR3 sequences, roughly 29% of them singletons; the top ten hold approximately 20%. Study-wide points: Across the ex vivo response, the dominant clonotypes were HLA-C-restricted CMV-specific TCR beta clonotypes.

In germline, CDR1 is SGHTA, CDR2 FQGNSA. The CDR3 runs to 14 residues. With 1 base removed from V and 6 bases from J, the gap between germline ends came to 10 bases. This specimen consisted of cultured PBMCs, obtained from culture after CMV antigen stimulation. V and J are TRBV7-2 and TRBJ2-4; possibly TRBD2 for D (5 bases). The source of this sequence is a human donor in good health (CMV status not recorded). Some clones in this sample may be carry-over from other donors' samples. Here the CDR3 DNA reads TGTGCCAGCAGCTTAGATCTAGCCTCAAACATTCAGTACTTC. Translating it yields CASSLDLASNIQYF.